What follows describes a single T cell receptor beta chain. The antigen is undetermined. The donors, nominally healthy at sampling, likely had unrecorded immune exposures. The sample comes from a study of cytomegalovirus exposure and HLA in healthy donors. Study-wide context: A data release that came early held roughly 85 million unique TCRs from HLA-typed donors. Regarding the study as a whole: In vitro experiments confirmed that three CMV-associated chains were specific for CMV antigens. Differences between HLA loci emerged in a later analysis of TCR association rates, with DRB1 most and HLA-C fewest.

Primers: 60 Vbeta forward and 13 Jbeta reverse. TCRdb's table, derived via immunoSEQ multiplex PCR, lists solely in-frame clones and lacks some. The sample records around 150,000 clones, about three quarters being singletons. The CDR3 sequence is 21 residues long. CDR1 is SGDLS, CDR2 YYNGEE, per germline. Trimming pared 0 bases from V and 5 bases from J, leaving 32 bases between. Source material: PBMCs. The V gene is TRBV9, the J gene TRBJ2-5; D may be TRBD2 (6 bases). The origin of this receptor is a female donor in good health and CMV-seropositive. CDR3 amino acids: CASSVAGSLYSRLAAGETQYF. The CDR3 nucleotides are TGTGCCAGCAGCGTAGCTGGTTCCTTGTACAGTCGTCTTGCGGCGGGGGAGACCCAGTACTTC.